The source of this T cell receptor beta chain is a study of blood T cells in healthy people across ages. At least 5 micrograms of total RNA were extracted per sample. Primed by a sample-barcoded 5' primer and a J-beta primer mix, a second PCR proceeded for roughly 7 to 12 cycles. TCRdb re-called the 5' RACE reads through MiXCR, storing one row per CDR3 protein. The sample lists about 720,000 distinct CDR3 sequences, about 20% occurring once. The V and J ends lost 0 bases and 4 bases, in that order; junction bases with no gene match: 7. Germline CDR1 is DFQATT and CDR2 is SNEGSKA (reference sequence). The CDR3 consists of 16 residues. Overall study findings and caveats: Unsorted PBMC material precluded a definitive naive versus antigen-experienced comparison.

Regarding this clonotype: Its antigen is as yet unknown.

The sequenced sample consisted of blood. The TCR was taken from a man in his sixties or seventies in good health. This chain links TRBV20-1 with TRBJ2-2; the match to TRBD1 covers 8 bases. The CDR3 DNA reads TGCAGTGCTAGAGATTGGGACAGGACGGGCACCGGGGAGCTGTTTTTT. It codes for CSARDWDRTGTGELFF.